This is a list of T cell receptor beta chains from one sample in a study of blood T cell repertoires in COVID-19. The repertoire was sequenced with immunoSEQ multiplex PCR; TCRdb's copy has only in-frame clones and lacks some. The repertoire holds hundreds of thousands of clones, with 85% as singletons. The sequenced sample consisted of PBMCs or T cells enriched from blood (not recorded which). The receptors come from a woman aged 25 to 39 who had been exposed to COVID-19. Each CDR3 is given with its conserved first and last residue.

J	V	CDR3
TRBJ2-1	TRBV24-1	CATSDPTSGGLDEQFF
TRBJ2-7	TRBV28	CASSYSGGFYEQYF
TRBJ1-2	TRBV27	CASSWDTGYGYTF
TRBJ2-7	TRBV2	CASGPSYEQYF
TRBJ1-5	TRBV19	CASTRVGGLDSNQPQHF
TRBJ1-2	TRBV7-9	CASSRRDREIYGYTF
TRBJ1-1	TRBV5-6	CASSLPYVGAGIWTEAFF
TRBJ2-1	TRBV4-1	CASSQVGGSSYNEQFF
TRBJ2-1	TRBV19	CATTATSGGHEQFF
TRBJ1-6	TRBV28	CASGVGTVDSPLHF
TRBJ1-3	TRBV4-1	CASSQDAFGGDGNTIYF
TRBJ2-7	TRBV11-2	CASSFLSKGYEQYF
TRBJ1-3	TRBV28	CASSFTGREDTIYF
TRBJ1-1	TRBV6-1	CASSATLQGAYTEAFF
TRBJ1-3	TRBV28	CASTPGKGTIYF
TRBJ2-1	TRBV12-2	CASRLADRGGFF
TRBJ1-1	TRBV28	CASSLRSEAFF
TRBJ1-2	TRBV6-4	CASSDPNGYTF
TRBJ2-7	TRBV28	CASSQTGNSYYEQYF
TRBJ2-7	TRBV4-1	CASRGTGGYEQYF
TRBJ2-7	TRBV6-7	CAPSLHEASYEQYF
TRBJ2-7	TRBV14	CASSSPGQGFLQYF
TRBJ2-2	TRBV5-1	CASSLDARGTGELFF
TRBJ2-3	TRBV1	CTSSPPLRPSGGYPSTDTQYF
TRBJ2-7	TRBV7-2	CASREGVYEQYF
TRBJ2-5	TRBV27	CASSERLAGQETQYF
TRBJ1-1	TRBV18	CASSQGATGGAFF
TRBJ1-2	TRBV5-6	CASSIKASSRGGYTF
TRBJ1-4	TRBV7-2	CASSIGQGYEKLFF
TRBJ1-2	TRBV29-1	CSAGAGAAGYTF
TRBJ1-5	TRBV20-1	CSASSTGTLSNQPQHF
TRBJ1-6	TRBV11-2	CASSSRSSYNSPLHF
TRBJ2-1	TRBV3-1/TRBV3-2	CASRLAYNEQFF
TRBJ1-2	TRBV6-5	CANLGTNYGYTF
TRBJ2-7	TRBV6-6	CASRGRTGDESYEQYF
TRBJ1-3	TRBV16	CASSQSPSDGNTIYF
TRBJ2-5	TRBV2	CASSGEETQYF